Listed below are T cell receptor beta chains from one sample, sequenced in a study of CD8 T cells in ankylosing spondylitis. In TCRdb, the 5' RACE reads were re-called with MiXCR into one record per CDR3 protein. The data hold about 500,000 distinct CDR3 sequences, with roughly 5.2% observed a single time. Sequenced input: blood, either unsorted or a sorted T cell fraction (not recorded which). The source of these receptors is a male donor with ankylosing spondylitis. CDR3s include the opening cysteine and the closing phenylalanine or tryptophan. D genes are given only for firm matches. Only some rows state a clone size, as once, few, many or a class for expanded clones.

CASSKRTDNIQYF	TGTGCCAGCAGCAAACGGACAGATAACATTCAGTACTTC	many	-	TRBV11-1	TRBJ2-4	13
CASSFPRTSGRSDTQYF	TGCGCCAGCAGCTTTCCAAGGACTAGCGGGAGATCAGATACGCAGTATTTT	many	TRBD2	TRBV5-1	TRBJ2-3	17
CASSREGTGSAYEQYF	TGTGCCAGCAGTCGCGAGGGGACAGGTTCAGCCTACGAGCAGTACTTC	-	TRBD1	TRBV6-1	TRBJ2-7	16
CASSLRTGATGELFF	TGCGCCAGCAGCTTACGGACAGGGGCCACCGGGGAGCTGTTTTTT	-	TRBD1	TRBV5-1	TRBJ2-2	15
CSVDSPQDTQYF	TGCAGTGTGGACTCCCCTCAAGATACGCAGTATTTT	many	-	TRBV20-1	TRBJ2-3	12
CASSVGPYRGNTEAFF	TGTGCCAGCAGCGTAGGCCCGTACAGGGGGAACACTGAAGCTTTCTTT	many	TRBD1	TRBV9	TRBJ1-1	16
CASSLQGAATYEQYF	TGTGCCAGCAGCTTACAGGGCGCCGCCACCTACGAGCAGTACTTC	many	-	TRBV11-2	TRBJ2-7	15
CASSSTGTGIGYTF	TGCGCCAGCAGCTCAACCGGGACAGGGATCGGCTACACCTTC	many	TRBD1	TRBV5-1	TRBJ1-2	14
CASSLGGQGNREQYF	TGTGCCAGCAGCTTAGGGGGGCAGGGCAACCGCGAGCAGTACTTC	many	-	TRBV7-2	TRBJ2-7	15
CASSFSGGATDTQYF	TGTGCCAGCAGTTTTAGCGGGGGGGCAACAGATACGCAGTATTTT	few	TRBD2	TRBV28	TRBJ2-3	15
CSAKYRNPAQYF	TGCAGTGCAAAGTACAGGAATCCGGCCCAGTACTTC	many	-	TRBV20-1	TRBJ2-5	12
CASSPSRRISYNEQFF	TGCGCCAGCAGCCCGAGCCGTCGTATCTCCTACAATGAGCAGTTCTTC	many	-	TRBV4-3	TRBJ2-1	16
CASSLGFLGNTEAFF	TGTGCCAGCAGCTTAGGGTTCTTGGGAAACACTGAAGCTTTCTTT	many	-	TRBV7-2	TRBJ1-1	15
CAISESVRATVYNEQFF	TGTGCCATCAGTGAGTCTGTTCGGGCAACCGTCTACAATGAGCAGTTCTTC	many	-	TRBV10-3	TRBJ2-1	17
CASRVTDGNTIYF	TGCGCCAGCAGGGTGACAGATGGAAACACCATATATTTT	-	-	TRBV5-1	TRBJ1-3	13
CASSLGGGDRQAFF	TGTGCCAGCAGCTTGGGGGGTGGTGACAGACAAGCTTTCTTT	many	-	TRBV5-6	TRBJ1-1	14
CASSKDRQNTGELFF	TGCGCCAGCAGCAAGGACAGGCAGAACACCGGGGAGCTGTTTTTT	many	TRBD1	TRBV4-3	TRBJ2-2	15
CASSLAGGRASEQFF	TGTGCCAGCAGCTTAGCGGGGGGCAGGGCGAGTGAGCAGTTCTTC	few	-	TRBV7-9	TRBJ2-1	15
CSAQGDRDYGYTF	TGCAGTGCCCAAGGGGACAGGGACTATGGCTACACCTTC	many	TRBD1	TRBV20-1	TRBJ1-2	13
CASSLPGQRSSYEQYF	TGTGCCAGCAGTTTGCCGGGACAGAGATCCTCCTACGAGCAGTACTTC	many	TRBD1	TRBV28	TRBJ2-7	16
CASSPPRHGQETQYF	TGTGCCAGCAGCCCACCGAGGCACGGACAAGAGACCCAGTACTTC	few	-	TRBV11-2	TRBJ2-5	15
CASSGSMEGLRDIQYF	TGTGCCAGCAGCGGGAGTATGGAAGGACTAAGGGACATTCAGTACTTC	many	-	TRBV5-6	TRBJ2-4	16
CASSGTGLAALTNGYTF	TGTGCCAGCAGCGGAACAGGGCTCGCAGCCTTAACTAATGGCTACACCTTC	many	-	TRBV7-8	TRBJ1-2	17
CATRPLGRGAQYF	TGTGCCACACGTCCGCTAGGTCGAGGGGCGCAGTACTTC	many	-	TRBV27	TRBJ2-7	13
CATSRTGVPYEQYF	TGTGCCACCAGCAGGACAGGGGTCCCCTACGAGCAGTACTTC	once	TRBD1	TRBV15	TRBJ2-7	14
CTCRGRGYGYTF	TGCACTTGCAGGGGGCGAGGCTATGGCTACACCTTC	many	TRBD1	TRBV20-1	TRBJ1-2	12
CASSFGGREQFF	TGTGCCAGCAGCTTTGGAGGCCGTGAGCAGTTCTTC	many	-	TRBV7-9	TRBJ2-1	12
CSARAPGTDTQYF	TGCAGTGCTAGGGCCCCTGGCACAGATACGCAGTATTTT	many	-	TRBV20-1	TRBJ2-3	13
CASSLNTRGNYGYTF	TGTGCCAGCAGCCTAAATACGAGGGGGAATTATGGCTACACCTTC	-	-	TRBV12-3/TRBV12-4	TRBJ1-2	15
CASSQDLRNTEAFF	TGTGCCAGCAGCCAAGATCTGAGGAACACTGAAGCTTTCTTT	many	-	TRBV4-2	TRBJ1-1	14
CASSLHPHSSYEQYF	TGCGCCAGCAGCCTACACCCCCATAGCTCCTACGAGCAGTACTTC	many	-	TRBV5-1	TRBJ2-7	15
CASSDTWIVTDTQYF	TGTGCCAGCAGTGATACATGGATTGTCACAGATACGCAGTATTTT	many	-	TRBV25-1	TRBJ2-3	15
CASSLPPGELFF	TGTGCCAGCAGTTTGCCACCCGGGGAGCTGTTTTTT	many	-	TRBV12-3/TRBV12-4	TRBJ2-2	12
CASSQRTGLGYTF	TGCGCCAGCAGCCAACGGACTGGGCTTGGCTACACCTTC	many	-	TRBV4-1	TRBJ1-2	13
CASSSGTPYNEQFF	TGTGCCAGCTCTTCCGGGACACCATACAATGAGCAGTTCTTC	many	-	TRBV27	TRBJ2-1	14
CASSQGPTETQYF	TGTGCCAGCAGCCAAGGCCCAACGGAGACCCAGTACTTC	many	-	TRBV4-2	TRBJ2-5	13
CASSQAPGDTGELFF	TGTGCCAGCAGCCAGGCCCCCGGGGACACCGGGGAGCTGTTTTTT	many	-	TRBV4-2	TRBJ2-2	15
CASSEDGSSYNEQFF	TGTGCCAGCAGTGAGGACGGAAGCTCCTACAATGAGCAGTTCTTC	few	-	TRBV6-4	TRBJ2-1	15
CASSEYNSPEQYF	TGTGCCAGCAGTGAATATAACAGCCCCGAGCAGTACTTC	few	-	TRBV25-1	TRBJ2-7	13
CASSYYQGTQNTGELFF	TGTGCCAGCAGTTACTACCAGGGGACCCAGAACACCGGGGAGCTGTTTTTT	few	-	TRBV6-2/TRBV6-3	TRBJ2-2	17
CATSSLTSGTEAFF	TGTGCCACCAGTTCACTTACAAGTGGCACTGAAGCTTTCTTT	many	-	TRBV24-1	TRBJ1-1	14
CASSQPTSEGVETQYF	TGTGCCAGCAGCCAACCCACCTCGGAAGGGGTGGAGACCCAGTACTTC	many	-	TRBV14	TRBJ2-5	16
CASSPATARGYTF	TGTGCCAGCAGCCCAGCGACCGCGCGGGGCTACACCTTC	few	-	TRBV12-3/TRBV12-4	TRBJ1-2	13
CASTYGQENEKLFF	TGTGCCAGCACCTACGGACAGGAGAATGAAAAACTGTTTTTT	few	TRBD1	TRBV6-1	TRBJ1-4	14
CASSLLTGTQETQYF	TGCGCCAGCAGCTTACTTACAGGGACCCAAGAGACCCAGTACTTC	-	-	TRBV5-1	TRBJ2-5	15
CASSFRGFIVFNEQFF	TGTGCCAGCAGTTTCAGGGGCTTTATAGTTTTCAATGAGCAGTTCTTC	few	-	TRBV12-3/TRBV12-4	TRBJ2-1	16
CASSNQGRNTEAFF	TGTGCCAGCAGCAACCAGGGGCGGAACACTGAAGCTTTCTTT	-	-	TRBV7-2	TRBJ1-1	14
CSARTPFNSPLHF	TGCAGTGCTAGGACACCATTTAATTCACCCCTCCACTTT	many	-	TRBV20-1	TRBJ1-6	13
CASSLAGTVNNEQFF	TGTGCCAGCAGCTTAGCTGGGACAGTTAACAATGAGCAGTTCTTC	many	TRBD1	TRBV7-2	TRBJ2-1	15
CASSLVLKGEQYF	TGTGCCAGCAGTTTAGTCCTCAAAGGCGAGCAGTACTTC	-	-	TRBV12-3/TRBV12-4	TRBJ2-7	13
CASSLTGVGNQPQHF	TGTGCCAGCAGTTTAACAGGGGTGGGCAATCAGCCCCAGCATTTT	many	TRBD1	TRBV27	TRBJ1-5	15
CASSVDPGLAGLNEQFF	TGTGCCAGCAGCGTAGACCCGGGACTAGCGGGACTCAATGAGCAGTTCTTC	many	TRBD2	TRBV9	TRBJ2-1	17
CASSPLFRGENTEAFF	TGTGCCAGCAGCCCCCTTTTTAGGGGCGAGAACACTGAAGCTTTCTTT	many	-	TRBV4-2	TRBJ1-1	16
CASSYRGGITEAFF	TGTGCCAGCAGCTACAGGGGTGGGATCACTGAAGCTTTCTTT	many	TRBD1	TRBV7-3	TRBJ1-1	14
CASSLEGGKNYEQYF	TGCGCCAGCAGCTTGGAGGGGGGTAAAAACTACGAGCAGTACTTC	-	-	TRBV5-1	TRBJ2-7	15